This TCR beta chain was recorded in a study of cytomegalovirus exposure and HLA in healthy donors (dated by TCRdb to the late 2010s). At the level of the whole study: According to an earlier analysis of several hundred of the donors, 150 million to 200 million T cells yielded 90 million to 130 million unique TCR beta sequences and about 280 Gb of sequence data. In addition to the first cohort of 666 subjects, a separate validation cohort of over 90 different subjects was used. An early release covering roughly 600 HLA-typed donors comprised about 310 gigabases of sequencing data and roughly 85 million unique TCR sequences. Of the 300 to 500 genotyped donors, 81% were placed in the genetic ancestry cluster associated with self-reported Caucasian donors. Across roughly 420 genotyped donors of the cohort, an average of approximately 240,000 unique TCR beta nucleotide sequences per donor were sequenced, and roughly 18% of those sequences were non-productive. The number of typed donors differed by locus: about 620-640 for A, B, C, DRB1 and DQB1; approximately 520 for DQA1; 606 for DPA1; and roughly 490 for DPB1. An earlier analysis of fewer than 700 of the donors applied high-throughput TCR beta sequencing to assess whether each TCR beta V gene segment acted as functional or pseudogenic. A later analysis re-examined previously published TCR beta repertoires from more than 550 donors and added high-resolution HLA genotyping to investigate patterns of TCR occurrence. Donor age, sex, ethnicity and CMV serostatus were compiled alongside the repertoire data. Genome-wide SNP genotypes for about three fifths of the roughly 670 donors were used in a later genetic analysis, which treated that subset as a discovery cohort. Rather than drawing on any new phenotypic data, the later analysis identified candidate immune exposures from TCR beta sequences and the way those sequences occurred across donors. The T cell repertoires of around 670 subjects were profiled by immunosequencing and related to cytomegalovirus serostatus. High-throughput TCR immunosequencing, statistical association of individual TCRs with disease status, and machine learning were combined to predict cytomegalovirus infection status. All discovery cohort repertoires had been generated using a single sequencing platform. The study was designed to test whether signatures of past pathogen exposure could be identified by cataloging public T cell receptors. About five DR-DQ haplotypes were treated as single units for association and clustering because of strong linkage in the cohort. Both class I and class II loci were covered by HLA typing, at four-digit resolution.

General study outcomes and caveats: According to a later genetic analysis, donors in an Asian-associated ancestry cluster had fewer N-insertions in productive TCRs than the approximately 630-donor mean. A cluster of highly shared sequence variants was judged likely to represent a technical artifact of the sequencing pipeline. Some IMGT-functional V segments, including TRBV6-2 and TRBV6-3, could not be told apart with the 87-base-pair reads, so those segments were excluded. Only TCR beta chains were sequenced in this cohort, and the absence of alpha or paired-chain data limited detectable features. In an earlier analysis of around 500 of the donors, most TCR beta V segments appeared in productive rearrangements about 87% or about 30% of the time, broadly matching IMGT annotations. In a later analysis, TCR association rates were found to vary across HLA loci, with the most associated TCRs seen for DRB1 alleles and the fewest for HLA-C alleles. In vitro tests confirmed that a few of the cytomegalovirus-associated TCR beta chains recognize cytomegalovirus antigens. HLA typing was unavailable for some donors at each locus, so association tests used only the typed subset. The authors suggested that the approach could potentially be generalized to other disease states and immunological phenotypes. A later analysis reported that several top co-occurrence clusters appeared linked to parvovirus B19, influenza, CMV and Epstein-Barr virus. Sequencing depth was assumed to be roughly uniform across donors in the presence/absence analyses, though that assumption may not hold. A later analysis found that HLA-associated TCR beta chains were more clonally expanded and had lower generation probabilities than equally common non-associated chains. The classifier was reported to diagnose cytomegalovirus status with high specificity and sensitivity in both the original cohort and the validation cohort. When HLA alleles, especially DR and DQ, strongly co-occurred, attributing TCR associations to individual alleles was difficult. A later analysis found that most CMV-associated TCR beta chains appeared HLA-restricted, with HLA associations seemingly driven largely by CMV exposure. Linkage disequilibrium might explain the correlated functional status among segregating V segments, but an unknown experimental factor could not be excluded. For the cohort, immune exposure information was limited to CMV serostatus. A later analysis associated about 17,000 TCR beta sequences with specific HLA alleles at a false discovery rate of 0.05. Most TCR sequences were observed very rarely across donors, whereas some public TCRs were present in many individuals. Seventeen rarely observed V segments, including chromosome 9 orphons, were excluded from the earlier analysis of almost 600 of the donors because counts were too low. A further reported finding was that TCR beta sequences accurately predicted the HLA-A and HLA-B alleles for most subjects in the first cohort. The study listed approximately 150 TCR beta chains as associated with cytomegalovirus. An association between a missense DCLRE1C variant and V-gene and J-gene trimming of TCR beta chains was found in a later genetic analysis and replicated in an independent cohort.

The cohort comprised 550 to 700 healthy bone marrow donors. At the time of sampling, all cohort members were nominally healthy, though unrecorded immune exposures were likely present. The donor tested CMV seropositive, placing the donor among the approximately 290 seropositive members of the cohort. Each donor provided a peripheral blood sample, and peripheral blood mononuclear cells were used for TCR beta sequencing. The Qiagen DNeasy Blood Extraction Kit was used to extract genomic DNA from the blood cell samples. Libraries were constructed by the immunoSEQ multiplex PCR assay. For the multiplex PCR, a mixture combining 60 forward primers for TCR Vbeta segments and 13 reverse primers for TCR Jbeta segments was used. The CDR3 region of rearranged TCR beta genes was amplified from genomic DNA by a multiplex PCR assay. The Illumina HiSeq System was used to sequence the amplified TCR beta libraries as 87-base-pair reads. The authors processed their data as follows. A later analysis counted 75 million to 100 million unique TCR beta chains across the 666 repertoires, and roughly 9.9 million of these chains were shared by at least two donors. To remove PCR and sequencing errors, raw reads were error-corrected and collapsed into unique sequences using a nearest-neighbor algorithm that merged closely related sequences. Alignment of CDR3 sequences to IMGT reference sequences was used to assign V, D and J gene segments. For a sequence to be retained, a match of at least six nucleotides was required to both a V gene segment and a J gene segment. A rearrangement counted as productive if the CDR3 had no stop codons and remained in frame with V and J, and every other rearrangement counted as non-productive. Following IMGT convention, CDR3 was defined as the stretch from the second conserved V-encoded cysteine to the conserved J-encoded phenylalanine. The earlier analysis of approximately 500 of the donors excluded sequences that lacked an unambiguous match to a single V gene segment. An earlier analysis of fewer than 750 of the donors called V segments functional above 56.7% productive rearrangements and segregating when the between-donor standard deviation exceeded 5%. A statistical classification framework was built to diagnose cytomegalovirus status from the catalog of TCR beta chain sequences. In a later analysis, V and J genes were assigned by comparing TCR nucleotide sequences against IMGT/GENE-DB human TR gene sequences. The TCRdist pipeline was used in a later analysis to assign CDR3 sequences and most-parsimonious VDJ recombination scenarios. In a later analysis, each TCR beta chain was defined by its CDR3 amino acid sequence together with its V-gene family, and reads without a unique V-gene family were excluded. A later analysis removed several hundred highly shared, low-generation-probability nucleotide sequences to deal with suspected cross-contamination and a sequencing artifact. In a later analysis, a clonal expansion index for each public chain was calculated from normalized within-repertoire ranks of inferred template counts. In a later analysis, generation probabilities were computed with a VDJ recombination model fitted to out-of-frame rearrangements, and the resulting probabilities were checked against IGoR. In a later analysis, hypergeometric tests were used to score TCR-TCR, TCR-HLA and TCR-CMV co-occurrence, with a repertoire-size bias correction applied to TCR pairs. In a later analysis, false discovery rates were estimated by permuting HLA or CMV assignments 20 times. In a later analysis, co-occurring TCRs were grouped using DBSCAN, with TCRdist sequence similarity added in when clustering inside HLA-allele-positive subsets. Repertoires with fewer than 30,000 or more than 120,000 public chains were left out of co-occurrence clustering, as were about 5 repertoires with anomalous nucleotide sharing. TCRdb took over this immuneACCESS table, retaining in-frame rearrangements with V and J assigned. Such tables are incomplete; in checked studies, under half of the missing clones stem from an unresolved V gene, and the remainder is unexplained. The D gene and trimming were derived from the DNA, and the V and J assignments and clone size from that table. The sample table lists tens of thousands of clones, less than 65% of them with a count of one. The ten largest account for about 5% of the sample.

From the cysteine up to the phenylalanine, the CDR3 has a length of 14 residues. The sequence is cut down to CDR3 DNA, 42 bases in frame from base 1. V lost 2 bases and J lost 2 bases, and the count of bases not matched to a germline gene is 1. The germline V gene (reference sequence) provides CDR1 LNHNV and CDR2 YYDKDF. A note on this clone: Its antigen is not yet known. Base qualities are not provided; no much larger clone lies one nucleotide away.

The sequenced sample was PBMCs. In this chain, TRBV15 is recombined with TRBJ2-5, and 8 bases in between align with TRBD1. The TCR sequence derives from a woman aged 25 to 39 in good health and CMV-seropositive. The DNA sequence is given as TGTGCCACCAGCAGACGGGACAGGCAAGAGACCCAGTACTTC. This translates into CATSRRDRQETQYF.